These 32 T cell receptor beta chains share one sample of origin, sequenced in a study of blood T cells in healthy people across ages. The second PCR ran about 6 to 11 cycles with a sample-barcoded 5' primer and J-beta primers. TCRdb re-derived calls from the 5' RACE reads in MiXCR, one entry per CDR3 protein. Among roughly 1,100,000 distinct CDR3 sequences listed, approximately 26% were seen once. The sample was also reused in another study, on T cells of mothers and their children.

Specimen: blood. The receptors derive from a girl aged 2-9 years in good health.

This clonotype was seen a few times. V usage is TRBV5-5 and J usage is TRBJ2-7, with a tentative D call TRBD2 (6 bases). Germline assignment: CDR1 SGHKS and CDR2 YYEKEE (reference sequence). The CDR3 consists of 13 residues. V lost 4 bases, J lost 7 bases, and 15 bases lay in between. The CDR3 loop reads CASSIFGSSEQYF. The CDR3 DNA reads TGTGCCAGCAGCATCTTCGGGAGTTCGGAGCAGTACTTC.

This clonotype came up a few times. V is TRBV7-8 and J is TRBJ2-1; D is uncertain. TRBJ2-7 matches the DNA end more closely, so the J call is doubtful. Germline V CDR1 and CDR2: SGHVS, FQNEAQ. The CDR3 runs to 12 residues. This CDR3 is CASSLYPNEQYF. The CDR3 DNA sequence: TGTGCCAGCAGCTTATATCCGAACGAGCAGTACTTC.

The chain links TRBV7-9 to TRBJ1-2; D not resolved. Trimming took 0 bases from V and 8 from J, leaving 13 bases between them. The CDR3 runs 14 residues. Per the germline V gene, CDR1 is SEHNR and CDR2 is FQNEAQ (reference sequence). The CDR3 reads CASSLALAGEGYTF. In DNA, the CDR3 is TGTGCCAGCAGCTTAGCTTTGGCGGGAGAGGGCTACACCTTC. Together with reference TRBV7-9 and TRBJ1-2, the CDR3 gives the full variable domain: DTGVSQNPRHKITKRGQNVTFRCDPISEHNRLYWYRQTLGQGPEFLTYFQNEAQLEKSRLLSDRFSAERPKGSFSTLEIQRTEQGDSAMYLCASSLALAGEGYTFGSGTRLTVV.

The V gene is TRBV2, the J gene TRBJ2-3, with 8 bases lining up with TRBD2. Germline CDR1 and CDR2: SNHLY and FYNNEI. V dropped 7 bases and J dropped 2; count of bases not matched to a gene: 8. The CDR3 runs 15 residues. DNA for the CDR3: TGTGCCAGCATCCCAGGGCGGGGGGTCACAGATACGCAGTATTTT. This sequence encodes CASIPGRGVTDTQYF.

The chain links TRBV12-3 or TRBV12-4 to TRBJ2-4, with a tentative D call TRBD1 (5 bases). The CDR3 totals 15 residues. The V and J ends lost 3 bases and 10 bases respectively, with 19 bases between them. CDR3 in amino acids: CASSFLGHQVSIQYF. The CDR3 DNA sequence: TGTGCCAGCAGTTTTCTTGGACACCAGGTCTCGATTCAGTACTTC.

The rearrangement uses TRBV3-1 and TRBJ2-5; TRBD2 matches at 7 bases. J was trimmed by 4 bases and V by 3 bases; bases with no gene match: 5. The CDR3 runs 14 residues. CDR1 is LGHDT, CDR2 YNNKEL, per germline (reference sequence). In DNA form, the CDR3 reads TGTGCCAGCAGCCATACGGGGGGTAGAGAGACCCAGTACTTC. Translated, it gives CASSHTGGRETQYF.

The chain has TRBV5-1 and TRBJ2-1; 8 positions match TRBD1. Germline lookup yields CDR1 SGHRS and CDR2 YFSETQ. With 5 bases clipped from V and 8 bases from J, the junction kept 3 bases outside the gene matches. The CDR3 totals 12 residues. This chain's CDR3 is CASRTGVDEQFF. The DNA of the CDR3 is TGCGCCAGCAGGACAGGGGTCGATGAGCAGTTCTTC.

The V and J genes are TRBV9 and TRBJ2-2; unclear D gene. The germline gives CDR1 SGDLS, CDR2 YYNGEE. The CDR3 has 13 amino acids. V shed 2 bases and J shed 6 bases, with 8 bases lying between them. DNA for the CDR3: TGTGCCAGCAGCGTGTGGGGTTCCGGGGAGCTGTTTTTT. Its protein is CASSVWGSGELFF.

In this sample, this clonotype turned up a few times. The DNA for the CDR3 is TGTGCCAGCAGCATCCCGGGAGCCGGCTCAGGAACAGATACGCAGTATTTT. Translating gives CASSIPGAGSGTDTQYF. The chain combines TRBV7-9 with TRBJ2-3; tentative D call: TRBD2 (6 bases). The CDR3 loop spans 17 amino acids. The germline V gene encodes CDR1 SEHNR and CDR2 FQNEAQ (reference sequence). With 5 bases removed from V and 3 bases from J, the gap between germline ends came to 21 bases.

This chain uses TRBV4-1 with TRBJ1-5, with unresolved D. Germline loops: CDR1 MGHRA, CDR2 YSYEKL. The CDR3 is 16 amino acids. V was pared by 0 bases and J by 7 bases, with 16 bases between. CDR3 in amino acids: CASSQDILREKQPQHF. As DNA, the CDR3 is TGCGCCAGCAGCCAAGATATTTTGAGGGAAAAACAGCCCCAGCATTTT.

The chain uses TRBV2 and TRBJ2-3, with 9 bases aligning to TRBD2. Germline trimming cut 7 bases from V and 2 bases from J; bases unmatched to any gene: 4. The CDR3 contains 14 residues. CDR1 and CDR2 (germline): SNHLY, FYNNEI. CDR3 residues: CASTRLAVTDTQYF. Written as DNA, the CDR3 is TGTGCCAGCACTAGACTAGCGGTCACAGATACGCAGTATTTT.

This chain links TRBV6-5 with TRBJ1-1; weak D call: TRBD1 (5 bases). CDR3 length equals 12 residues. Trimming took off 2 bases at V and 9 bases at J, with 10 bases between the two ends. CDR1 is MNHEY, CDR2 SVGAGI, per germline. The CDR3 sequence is CASSYGGTQAFF. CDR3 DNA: TGTGCCAGCAGTTACGGGGGAACCCAAGCTTTCTTT.

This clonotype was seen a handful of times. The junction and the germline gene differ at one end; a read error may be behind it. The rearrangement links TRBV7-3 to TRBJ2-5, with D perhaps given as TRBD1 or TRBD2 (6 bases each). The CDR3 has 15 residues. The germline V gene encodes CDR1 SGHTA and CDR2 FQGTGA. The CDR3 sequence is CASSLMGGPQETQCF. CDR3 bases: TGTGCCAGCAGCTTAATGGGGGGCCCCCAAGAGACCCAGTGCTTC.

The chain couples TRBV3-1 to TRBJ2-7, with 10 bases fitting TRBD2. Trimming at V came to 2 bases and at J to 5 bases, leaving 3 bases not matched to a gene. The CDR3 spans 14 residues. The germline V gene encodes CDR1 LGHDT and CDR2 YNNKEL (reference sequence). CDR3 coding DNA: TGTGCCAGCAGCCAAACCGGGACTAGCGACGAGCAGTACTTC. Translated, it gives CASSQTGTSDEQYF.

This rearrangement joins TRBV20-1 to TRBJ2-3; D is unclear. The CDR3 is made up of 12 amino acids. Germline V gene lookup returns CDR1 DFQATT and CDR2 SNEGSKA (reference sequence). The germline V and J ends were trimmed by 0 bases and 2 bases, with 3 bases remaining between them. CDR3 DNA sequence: TGCAGTGCTAGAGAGGACACAGATACGCAGTATTTT. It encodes CSAREDTDTQYF.

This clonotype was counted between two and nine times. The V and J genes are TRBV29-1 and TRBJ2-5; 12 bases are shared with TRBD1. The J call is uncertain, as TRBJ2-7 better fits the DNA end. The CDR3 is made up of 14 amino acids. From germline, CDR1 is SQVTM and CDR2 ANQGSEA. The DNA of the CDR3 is TGCAGCGCCGGGACAGGGGGCGGGACCTACGAGCAGTACTTC. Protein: CSAGTGGGTYEQYF.

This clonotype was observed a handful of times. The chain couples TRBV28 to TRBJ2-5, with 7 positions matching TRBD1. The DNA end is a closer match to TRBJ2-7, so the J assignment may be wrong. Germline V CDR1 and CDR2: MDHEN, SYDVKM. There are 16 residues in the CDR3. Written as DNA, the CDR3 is TGTGCCAGCAGGACTGACCCCGGGACAGCCCCCTACGAGCAGTACTTC. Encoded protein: CASRTDPGTAPYEQYF.

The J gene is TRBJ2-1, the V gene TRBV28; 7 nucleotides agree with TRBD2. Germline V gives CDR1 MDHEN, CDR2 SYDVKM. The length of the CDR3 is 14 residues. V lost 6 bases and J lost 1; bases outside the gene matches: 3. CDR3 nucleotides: TGTGCCAGCAGCACTAGCGCGTCCTACAATGAGCAGTTCTTC. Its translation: CASSTSASYNEQFF.

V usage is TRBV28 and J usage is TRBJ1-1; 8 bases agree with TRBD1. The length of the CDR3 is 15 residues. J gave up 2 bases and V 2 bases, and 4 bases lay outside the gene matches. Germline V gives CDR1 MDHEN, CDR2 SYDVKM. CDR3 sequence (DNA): TGTGCCAGCAGTTTAAACTCAGGGGGCAACACTGAAGCTTTCTTT. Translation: CASSLNSGGNTEAFF.

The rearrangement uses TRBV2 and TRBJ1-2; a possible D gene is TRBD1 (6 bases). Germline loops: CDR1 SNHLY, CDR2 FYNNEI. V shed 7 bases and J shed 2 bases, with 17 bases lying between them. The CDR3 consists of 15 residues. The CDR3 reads CASIIPGGGNYGYTF. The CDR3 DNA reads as TGTGCCAGCATCATACCCGGGGGCGGAAACTATGGCTACACCTTC.

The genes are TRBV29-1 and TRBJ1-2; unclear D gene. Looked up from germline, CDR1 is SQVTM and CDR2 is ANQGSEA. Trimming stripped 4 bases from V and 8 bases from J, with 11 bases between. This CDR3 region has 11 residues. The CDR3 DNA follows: TGCAGCGTTGTTGAAGCTAGGGGCTACACCTTC. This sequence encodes CSVVEARGYTF.

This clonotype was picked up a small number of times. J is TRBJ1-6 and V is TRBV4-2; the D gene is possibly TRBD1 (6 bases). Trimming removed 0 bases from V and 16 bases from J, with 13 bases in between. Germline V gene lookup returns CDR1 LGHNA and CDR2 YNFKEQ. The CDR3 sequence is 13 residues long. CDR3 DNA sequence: TGTGCCAGCAGCCAAGATAGGGGGAAGCCTCTCCACTTT. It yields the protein CASSQDRGKPLHF.

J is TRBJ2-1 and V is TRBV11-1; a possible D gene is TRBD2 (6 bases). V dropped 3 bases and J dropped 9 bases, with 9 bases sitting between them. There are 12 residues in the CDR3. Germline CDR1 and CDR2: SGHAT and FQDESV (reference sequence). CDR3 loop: CASSFSEGEQFF. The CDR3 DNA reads TGTGCCAGCAGCTTCTCGGAGGGTGAGCAGTTCTTC.

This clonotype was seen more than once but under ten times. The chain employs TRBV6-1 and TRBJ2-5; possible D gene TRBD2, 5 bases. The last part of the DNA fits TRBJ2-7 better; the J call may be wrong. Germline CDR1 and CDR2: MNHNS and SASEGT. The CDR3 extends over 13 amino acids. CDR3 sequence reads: CASTGLHQYEQYF. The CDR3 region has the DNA TGTGCCAGCACCGGACTCCACCAATACGAGCAGTACTTC.

CDR3 DNA sequence: TGTGCCAGCAGCCAGGTGACAGGGAGCACTGAAGCTTTCTTT. Its translation: CASSQVTGSTEAFF. This sequence joins TRBV3-1 and TRBJ1-1; TRBD1 matches at 7 bases. Germline V lookup: CDR1 LGHDT, CDR2 YNNKEL (reference sequence). The CDR3 has 14 amino acids. V lost 3 bases, J lost 4 bases, and 5 bases stayed unmatched.

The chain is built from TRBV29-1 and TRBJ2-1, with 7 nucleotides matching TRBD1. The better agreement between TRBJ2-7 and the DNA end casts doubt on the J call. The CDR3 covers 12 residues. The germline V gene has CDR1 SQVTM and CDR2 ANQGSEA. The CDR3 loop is CSVGTESYEQYF. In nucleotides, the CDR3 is TGCAGCGTGGGGACAGAGTCCTACGAGCAGTACTTC.

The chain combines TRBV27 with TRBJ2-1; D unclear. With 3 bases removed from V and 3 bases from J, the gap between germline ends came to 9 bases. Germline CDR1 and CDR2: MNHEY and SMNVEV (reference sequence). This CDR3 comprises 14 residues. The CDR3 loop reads CASSLGPHYNEQFF. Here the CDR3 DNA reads TGTGCCAGCAGTTTGGGCCCCCACTACAATGAGCAGTTCTTC.

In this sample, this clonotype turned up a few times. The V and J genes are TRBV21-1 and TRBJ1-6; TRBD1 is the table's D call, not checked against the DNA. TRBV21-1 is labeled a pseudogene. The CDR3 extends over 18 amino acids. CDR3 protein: CASSKAGRGSPYNSPLHF. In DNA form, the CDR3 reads TGTGCCAGCAGCAAAGCGGGACGGGGCTCTCCCTATAATTCACCCCTCCACTTT.

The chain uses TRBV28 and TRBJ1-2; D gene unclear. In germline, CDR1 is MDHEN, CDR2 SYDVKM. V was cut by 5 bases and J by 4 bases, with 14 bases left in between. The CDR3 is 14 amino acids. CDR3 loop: CASSPSGSFYGYTF. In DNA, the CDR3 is TGTGCCAGCAGTCCGTCGGGGAGCTTCTATGGCTACACCTTC.

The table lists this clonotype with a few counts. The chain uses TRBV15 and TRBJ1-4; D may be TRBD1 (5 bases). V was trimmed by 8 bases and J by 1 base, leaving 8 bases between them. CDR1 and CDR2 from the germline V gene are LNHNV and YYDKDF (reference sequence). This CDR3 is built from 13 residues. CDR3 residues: CATVGETNEKLFF. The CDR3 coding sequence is TGTGCCACCGTGGGGGAAACTAATGAAAAACTGTTTTTT.

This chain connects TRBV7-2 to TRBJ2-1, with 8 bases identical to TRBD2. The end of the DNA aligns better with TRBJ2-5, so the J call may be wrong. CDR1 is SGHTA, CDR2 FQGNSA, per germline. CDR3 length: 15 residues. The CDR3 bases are TGTGCCAGCAGCTCGGGCGGGGGGCCAGAGGAGACCCAGTACTTC. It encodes CASSSGGGPEETQYF.

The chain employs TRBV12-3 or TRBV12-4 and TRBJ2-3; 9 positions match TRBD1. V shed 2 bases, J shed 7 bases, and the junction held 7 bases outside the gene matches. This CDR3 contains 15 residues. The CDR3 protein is CASSLTDRGAHTQYF. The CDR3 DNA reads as TGTGCCAGCAGTTTAACGGACAGGGGAGCCCATACGCAGTATTTT.